The 28 T cell receptor beta chains below were found in one sample sequenced in a study of graft-versus-host responses after intestinal transplantation. Antigens for these TCRs are unknown. Libraries were prepared by immunoSEQ multiplex PCR; TCRdb keeps only in-frame clonotypes and omits some of them. Of about 90,000 clones in the sample, just under 95% were seen once. The starting material was unstimulated CD8+ T cells sorted from spleen or lymph node cells, obtained before intestinal transplant. The origin of the receptors is a human donor who received an intestinal transplant.

The chain recombines TRBV5-6 with TRBJ1-1; TRBD1 is a possible D gene (6 bases). Germline V gives CDR1 SGHDT, CDR2 YYEEEE. The CDR3 consists of 15 residues. Trimming stripped 0 bases from V and 0 bases from J, with 9 bases between. CDR3 sequence (DNA): TGTGCCAGCAGCTTGGCCGGGACACTGAACACTGAAGCTTTCTTT. Translating gives CASSLAGTLNTEAFF.

V and J are TRBV7-6 and TRBJ2-1, with 7 bases aligning to TRBD2. The CDR3 runs 12 residues. Losses at the gene ends were 8 bases for V and 15 bases for J; bases not matched to a gene: 13. Germline CDR1 and CDR2: SGHVS and FNYEAQ. CDR3 in amino acids: CASGEAGSQAFF. The DNA for the CDR3 is TGTGCCAGCGGAGAAGCGGGGAGTCAGGCGTTCTTC.

The DNA for the CDR3 is TGTGCCAGCAGCTATAGCGGGGGAGGGGAGACCCAGTACTTC. Its translation: CASSYSGGGETQYF. The rearrangement uses TRBV11-3 and TRBJ2-5; 9 nucleotides line up with TRBD2. The CDR3 runs to 14 residues. The germline CDR1 and CDR2 sequences are SGHNT and YENEEA. Trimming at V came to 4 bases and at J to 5 bases, leaving 5 bases not matched to a gene. The entire variable domain, with the rest obtained from reference TRBV11-3 and TRBJ2-5, is as follows: EAGVVQSPRYKIIEKKQPVAFWCNPISGHNTLYWYLQNLGQGPELLIRYENEEAVDDSQLPKDRFSAERLKGVDSTLKIQPAELGDSAVYLCASSYSGGGETQYFGPGTRLLVL.

This chain's CDR3 is CASSSGGNYNEQFF. The CDR3 region has the DNA TGTGCCAGCAGTTCAGGGGGCAACTACAATGAGCAGTTCTTC. The V call is TRBV27, the J call TRBJ2-1; 8 nucleotides line up with TRBD1. Germline values: CDR1 MNHEY, CDR2 SMNVEV (reference sequence). V gave up 4 bases and J gave up 3 bases; unmatched junction bases: 2. This CDR3 spans 14 amino acids.

J is TRBJ2-1 and V is TRBV10-3, with 9 bases matching TRBD2. This CDR3 has 15 amino acids. Trimming cost V 2 bases and J 9 bases; bases outside gene matches: 8. The V gene's germline CDR1 is ENHRY and CDR2 SYGVKD. CDR3: CAISEGGRGVSEQFF. CDR3 DNA sequence: TGTGCCATCAGTGAGGGCGGGAGGGGCGTTAGTGAGCAGTTCTTC.

The J gene is TRBJ1-1, the V gene TRBV29-1, with D hard to call. The CDR3 consists of 11 residues. Germline V gene sequence: CDR1 SQVTM, CDR2 ANQGSEA. The V end lost 6 bases, the J end lost 4 bases, and 9 bases lay between the germline ends. CDR3 DNA sequence: TGCAGCGTGCCCCGGGGCACTGAAGCTTTCTTT. As protein: CSVPRGTEAFF.

Notes on this clone: The DNA is left out, because the CDR3 cannot be placed on it with certainty; the CDR3 is given as TCRdb lists it. The chain is built from TRBV29-1 and TRBJ1-1; the D call in the table, TRBD1, was not verified against the DNA. The germline V gene encodes CDR1 SQVTM and CDR2 ANQGSEA. Ends included, the CDR3 has 11 residues. CDR3 protein: CSVAEGAWPFF.

On this clone itself: Other DNA sequences in this sample translate to the same CDR3. J is TRBJ1-1 and V is TRBV19, with 7 bases aligning to TRBD1. The germline gives CDR1 LNHDA, CDR2 SQIVND (reference sequence). Trimming took 3 bases from V and 0 from J; bases not matched to a gene: 1. The CDR3 contains 14 residues. This CDR3 reads CASSITGVNTEAFF. In DNA form, the CDR3 reads TGTGCCAGTAGTATCACAGGGGTGAACACTGAAGCTTTCTTT.

V usage is TRBV7-9 and J usage is TRBJ2-6; TRBD1 might be the D (6 bases). The germline V gene has CDR1 SEHNR and CDR2 FQNEAQ (reference sequence). Trimming took off 7 bases at V and 1 base at J, with 20 bases between the two ends. The CDR3 runs 18 residues. CDR3 protein: CASKVGDTKPSGANVLTF. The DNA of the CDR3 is TGTGCCAGCAAGGTCGGGGACACGAAGCCTTCTGGGGCCAACGTCCTGACTTTC.

The chain combines TRBV4-1 with TRBJ2-3; 8 bases match TRBD2. Germline CDR1 is MGHRA and CDR2 is YSYEKL. Losses at the gene ends were 2 bases for V and 6 bases for J; bases not matched to a gene: 4. The CDR3 length is 14 residues. CDR3 in DNA: TGCGCCAGCAGCCAAATTAGCGGGGAGGATACGCAGTATTTT. As protein: CASSQISGEDTQYF.

J is TRBJ1-1 and V is TRBV7-6, with D unclear. CDR1 and CDR2 (germline): SGHVS, FNYEAQ. Trimming left V 1 base short and J 2 bases short, with 8 bases between. CDR3 length: 14 amino acids. CDR3: CASSLGQTNTEAFF. As DNA, the CDR3 is TGTGCCAGCAGCTTAGGCCAGACTAACACTGAAGCTTTCTTT.

The chain joins TRBV4-1 to TRBJ2-1; 8 bases match TRBD2. V trimming: 0 bases; J trimming: 8 bases; junction bases outside the gene matches: 12. Germline CDR1 and CDR2: MGHRA and YSYEKL. The CDR3 covers 17 residues. CDR3 DNA: TGCGCCAGCAGCCAAGATTACGGCGGGGGGCAGACAGATGAGCAGTTCTTC. This encodes CASSQDYGGGQTDEQFF.

The rearrangement uses TRBV4-1 and TRBJ1-2, with 8 nucleotides matching TRBD1. Germline V CDR1 and CDR2: MGHRA, YSYEKL. This CDR3 region has 17 residues. Germline trimming cut 0 bases from V and 5 bases from J; bases unmatched to any gene: 11. CDR3 amino acids: CASSQEAGRGLEYGYTF. The CDR3 DNA is TGCGCCAGCAGCCAAGAAGCAGGCAGGGGGCTTGAATATGGCTACACCTTC.

The J gene is TRBJ1-5, the V gene TRBV9, with D tentatively TRBD1 (6 bases). The CDR3 consists of 15 residues. Germline V gene sequence: CDR1 SGDLS, CDR2 YYNGEE. V lost 7 bases, J lost 7 bases, and 21 bases lay in between. In DNA, the CDR3 is TGTGCCAGCGCTCTTTCGTGGGGGCGGGGGCAGCCCCAGCATTTT. Protein: CASALSWGRGQPQHF.

The chain has TRBV15 and TRBJ2-3; D is perhaps TRBD2 (7 bases). The CDR3 runs 19 residues. Germline CDR1 is LNHNV and CDR2 is YYDKDF (reference sequence). Trimming pared 1 base from V and 5 bases from J, leaving 25 bases between. The DNA for the CDR3 is TGTGCCACCAGCAGAGCCAATGACGGGGCGGGGGCTCCCAGAGATACGCAGTATTTT. As protein: CATSRANDGAGAPRDTQYF. The full variable domain, with the rest looked up from reference TRBV15 and TRBJ2-3, is DAMVIQNPRYQVTQFGKPVTLSCSQTLNHNVMYWYQQKSSQAPKLLFHYYDKDFNNEADTPDNFQSRRPNTSFCFLDIRSPGLGDTAMYLCATSRANDGAGAPRDTQYFGPGTRLTVL.

The chain uses TRBV6-1 and TRBJ2-7, with 8 bases identical to TRBD1. CDR3 size: 16 residues. With 1 base clipped from V and 3 bases from J, the junction kept 8 bases outside the gene matches. Germline V CDR1 and CDR2: MNHNS, SASEGT. The DNA for the CDR3 is TGTGCCAGCAGTGAAGGGCAGGGGGCGCGGTACTACGAGCAGTACTTC. Protein: CASSEGQGARYYEQYF.

This clone was found once. V usage is TRBV27 and J usage is TRBJ1-1; unclear D gene. The germline V and J ends were trimmed by 5 bases and 0 bases, with 22 bases remaining between them. CDR3 length: 18 residues. Germline V gene sequence: CDR1 MNHEY, CDR2 SMNVEV (reference sequence). The CDR3 is CASSRPPGVWGLNTEAFF. The CDR3 DNA sequence: TGTGCCAGCAGTCGACCCCCCGGGGTCTGGGGATTGAACACTGAAGCTTTCTTT.

The rearrangement links TRBV5-1 to TRBJ2-7, with unresolved D. Trimming took off 1 base at V and 0 bases at J, with 5 bases between the two ends. Per the germline V gene, CDR1 is SGHRS and CDR2 is YFSETQ. The CDR3 contains 13 residues. The CDR3 here is CASSLTPSYEQYF. CDR3 nucleotide sequence: TGCGCCAGCAGCTTGACTCCCTCCTACGAGCAGTACTTC.

The chain's CDR3 is CASSPGGHTEAFF. CDR3 DNA: TGTGCCAGTAGTCCAGGGGGGCACACTGAAGCTTTCTTT. The chain is built from TRBV19 and TRBJ1-1; 7 bases agree with TRBD1. Trimming cost V 5 bases and J 3 bases; bases outside gene matches: 3. The CDR3 runs to 13 residues. Germline V CDR1 and CDR2: LNHDA, SQIVND (reference sequence).

This clone is a singleton in its sample. The rearrangement links TRBV28 to TRBJ1-2, with D unclear. The CDR3 runs to 15 residues. Germline CDR1 reads MDHEN; CDR2 reads SYDVKM. The V end lost 8 bases, the J end lost 2 bases, and 18 bases lay between the germline ends. The CDR3: CASLNRVGSNYGYTF. CDR3 bases: TGTGCCAGCCTAAACCGGGTCGGGTCCAACTATGGCTACACCTTC.

J is TRBJ2-7 and V is TRBV7-9; TRBD1 is a possible D gene (6 bases). The CDR3 has 13 amino acids. CDR1 SEHNR and CDR2 FQNEAQ come from the germline V gene (reference sequence). The V gene lost 1 base and the J gene lost 6 bases, with 10 bases spanning the gap. CDR3 DNA: TGTGCCAGCAGCTTAGGAACAGGGTTCGAGCAGTACTTC. It is translated as CASSLGTGFEQYF.

The gene calls are TRBV6-6 and TRBJ2-3, with 14 positions matching TRBD2. The CDR3 spans 15 residues. Germline V lookup: CDR1 MNHNY, CDR2 SVGAGI (reference sequence). Losses at the gene ends were 11 bases for V and 3 bases for J; bases not matched to a gene: 7. The CDR3 spells CAARTSGGNTDTQYF. The CDR3 DNA reads TGTGCCGCTAGGACTAGCGGGGGGAATACAGATACGCAGTATTTT.

This chain connects TRBV27 to TRBJ2-2; 8 bases fit TRBD1. The trim removed 7 bases at V and 7 bases at J, leaving 11 bases unmatched. Germline V gene lookup returns CDR1 MNHEY and CDR2 SMNVEV (reference sequence). The CDR3 extends over 15 amino acids. The CDR3 sequence: CASTDLTGAHGELFF. The CDR3 DNA reads TGTGCCAGCACCGATCTGACAGGGGCTCACGGGGAGCTGTTTTTT.

This clone was seen once. The chain recombines TRBV21-1 with TRBJ1-2; the table's TRBD1 call for D was not verified on the DNA. TRBV21-1 represents a pseudogene. The length of the CDR3 is 15 residues. This CDR3 reads CVHNLGTGEFYGYTF. In DNA form, the CDR3 reads TGTGTCCATAATCTCGGGACAGGGGAATTCTATGGCTACACCTTC.

The rearrangement uses TRBV19 and TRBJ1-1; no clear D gene. The CDR3 is made up of 16 amino acids. Germline lookup yields CDR1 LNHDA and CDR2 SQIVND (reference sequence). V was trimmed by 0 bases and J by 0 bases, leaving 11 bases between them. CDR3 amino acids: CASSIDLGSMNTEAFF. CDR3 nucleotide sequence: TGTGCCAGTAGTATAGATCTCGGTTCTATGAACACTGAAGCTTTCTTT.

This clone occurred once. The rearrangement uses TRBV4-1 and TRBJ2-7, with a possible D match to TRBD1 (6 bases). CDR1 and CDR2 (germline): MGHRA, YSYEKL. CDR3 length: 15 amino acids. V was trimmed by 4 bases and J by 3 bases, leaving 16 bases between them. Here the CDR3 reads CASSPQTGGSYEQYF. Here the CDR3 DNA reads TGCGCCAGCAGCCCACAGACAGGTGGTAGCTACGAGCAGTACTTC.

The rearrangement links TRBV27 to TRBJ1-4; 11 bases are shared with TRBD1. V trimming: 6 bases; J trimming: 8 bases; junction bases outside the gene matches: 5. This CDR3 has 14 amino acids. CDR1 MNHEY and CDR2 SMNVEV come from the germline V gene (reference sequence). The DNA for the CDR3 is TGTGCCAGCAGGCCCGGGACAGGGGGAGAAAAACTGTTTTTT. It translates to CASRPGTGGEKLFF. Full variable domain (outside the CDR3, taken from reference TRBV27 and TRBJ1-4): EAQVTQNPRYLITVTGKKLTVTCSQNMNHEYMSWYRQDPGLGLRQIYYSMNVEVTDKGDVPEGYKVSRKEKRNFPLILESPSPNQTSLYFCASRPGTGGEKLFFGSGTQLSVL.

The table lists this clone with a count of one. The chain uses TRBV19 and TRBJ1-1, with 7 bases lining up with TRBD1. Trimming at V came to 5 bases and at J to 1 base, leaving 4 bases not matched to a gene. Germline V gives CDR1 LNHDA, CDR2 SQIVND (reference sequence). CDR3 length: 14 amino acids. Here the CDR3 reads CASSAGTENTEAFF. CDR3 sequence (DNA): TGTGCCAGTAGTGCCGGGACAGAGAACACTGAAGCTTTCTTT.